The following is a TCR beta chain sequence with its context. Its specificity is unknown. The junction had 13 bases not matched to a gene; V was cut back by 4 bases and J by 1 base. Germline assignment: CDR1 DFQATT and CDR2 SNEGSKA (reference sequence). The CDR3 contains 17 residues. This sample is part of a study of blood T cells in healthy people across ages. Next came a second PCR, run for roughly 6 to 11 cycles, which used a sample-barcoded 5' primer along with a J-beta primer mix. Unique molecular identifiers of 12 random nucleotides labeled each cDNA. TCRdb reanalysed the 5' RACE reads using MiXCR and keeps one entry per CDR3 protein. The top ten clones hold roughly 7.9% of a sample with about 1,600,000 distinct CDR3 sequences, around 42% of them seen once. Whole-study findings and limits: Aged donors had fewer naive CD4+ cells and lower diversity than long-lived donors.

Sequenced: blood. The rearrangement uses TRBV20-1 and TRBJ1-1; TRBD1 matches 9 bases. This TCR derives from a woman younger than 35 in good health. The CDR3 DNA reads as TGCAGTGCTAATCCGGGACAGGGTCGAGAATGGAACACTGAAGCTTTCTTT. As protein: CSANPGQGREWNTEAFF.